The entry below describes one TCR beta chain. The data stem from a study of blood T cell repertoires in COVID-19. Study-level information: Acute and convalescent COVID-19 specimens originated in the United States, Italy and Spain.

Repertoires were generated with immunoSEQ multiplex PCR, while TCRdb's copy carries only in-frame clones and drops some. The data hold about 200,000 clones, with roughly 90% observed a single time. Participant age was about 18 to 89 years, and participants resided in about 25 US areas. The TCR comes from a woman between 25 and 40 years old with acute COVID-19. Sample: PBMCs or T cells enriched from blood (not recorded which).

The CDR3 nucleotides are TGTGCCAGCAGTTCCCCGGGACACCTTCTCAGCTCCTATAATTCACCCCTCCACTTT. Translating gives CASSSPGHLLSSYNSPLHF. The chain carries TRBV28 and TRBJ1-6, with a possible D match to TRBD1 (6 bases). The germline gives CDR1 MDHEN, CDR2 SYDVKM. The V end lost 4 bases, the J end lost 0 bases, and 19 bases lay between the germline ends. There are 19 residues in the CDR3.